The rows below give T cell receptor beta chains drawn from one sample of a study of regulatory T cells in long-lasting Graves disease. In TCRdb, the multiplex PCR reads were re-called with MiXCR into one record per CDR3 protein. The sample lists 540,000 or so distinct CDR3 sequences; about 14% were seen once. This same sample was also part of a study on T cells in Graves' hyperthyroidism and ophthalmopathy.

Sequencing used peripheral blood mononuclear cells (PBMCs), obtained at new diagnosis, from a patient treated with antithyroid drugs. These receptors were obtained from a man between 25 and 39 years old with Graves disease. Each CDR3 is given with its conserved first and last residue. D genes are given only for firm matches. The size of a clone is reported for some rows only, either as once, few or many, or as a class for expanded clones.

>many|TRBV5-1|.|TRBJ2-1
CASSITTPSSYNEQFF
TGCGCCAGCAGCATTACCACCCCCAGCTCCTACAATGAGCAGTTCTTC
>.|TRBV7-9|.|TRBJ1-5
CASSLATNSHAGNQPQHF
TGTGCCAGCAGCTTAGCGACAAACTCCCACGCGGGAAATCAGCCCCAGCATTTT
>many|TRBV5-1|.|TRBJ1-1
CASSPGREGNTEAFF
TGCGCCAGCAGCCCGGGACGGGAAGGGAACACTGAAGCTTTCTTT
>many|TRBV20-1|.|TRBJ1-4
CSAWPWGVDNEKLFF
TGCAGTGCTTGGCCCTGGGGGGTAGATAATGAAAAACTGTTTTTT
>.|TRBV3-1|.|TRBJ2-5
CASSQDGARGETQYF
TGTGCCAGCAGCCAAGACGGGGCGCGAGGAGAGACCCAGTACTTC
>few|TRBV7-9|.|TRBJ1-3
CASSQRGSGNTIYF
TGTGCCAGCAGCCAAAGAGGCTCTGGAAACACCATATATTTT
>.|TRBV5-1|.|TRBJ2-4
CASSPAQRNIQYF
TGCGCCAGCAGCCCCGCACAGAGAAACATTCAGTACTTC
>.|TRBV6-2/TRBV6-3|TRBD2|TRBJ2-2
CASCAGVLTGELFF
TGTGCCAGCTGTGCGGGAGTACTCACCGGGGAGCTGTTTTTT
>few|TRBV30|.|TRBJ2-5
CAWSPNLGGLPETQYF
TGTGCCTGGTCCCCAAACCTCGGGGGCCTCCCAGAGACCCAGTACTTC
>many|TRBV11-2|.|TRBJ1-2
CASSTSRSGKSRGYTF
TGTGCCAGCAGCACCTCTCGATCGGGAAAATCGCGGGGCTACACCTTC
>many|TRBV10-3|TRBD1|TRBJ2-7
CAIRDRGSYEQYF
TGTGCCATCCGCGACAGGGGATCCTACGAGCAGTACTTC
>many|TRBV12-5|TRBD2|TRBJ2-1
CASGPNSGTYNEQFF
TGTGCTAGTGGTCCCAATAGCGGGACATACAATGAGCAGTTCTTC
>many|TRBV5-1|TRBD2|TRBJ2-3
CASSLSGRAAKTDTQYF
TGCGCCAGCAGCTTGAGCGGGAGGGCCGCTAAGACAGATACGCAGTATTTT
>few|TRBV12-3/TRBV12-4|.|TRBJ1-3
CASSTSYSGNTIYF
.
>.|TRBV2|TRBD1|TRBJ2-7
CASRGQGAGEQYF
TGTGCCAGCAGAGGACAGGGGGCGGGCGAGCAGTACTTC
>many|TRBV7-8|.|TRBJ2-3
CASSFSPGTDTQYF
TGTGCCAGCAGCTTTAGCCCGGGCACAGATACGCAGTATTTT
>few|TRBV6-1|.|TRBJ2-3
CASTPGRGTDTQYF
TGTGCCAGCACTCCGGGACGGGGGACAGATACGCAGTATTTT
>many|TRBV7-2|.|TRBJ2-7
CASSPGFSYEQYF
TGTGCCAGCAGCCCGGGGTTCTCCTACGAGCAGTACTTC
>many|TRBV20-1|TRBD2|TRBJ2-5
CSARWTSGNQETQYF
TGCAGTGCTAGATGGACTAGCGGGAACCAAGAGACCCAGTACTTC
>.|TRBV6-2/TRBV6-3|.|TRBJ2-3
CASSYYARDTQYF
TGTGCCAGCAGTTACTATGCGAGGGATACGCAGTATTTT
>.|TRBV2|TRBD2|TRBJ2-1
CASSLIGLAQSSYNEQFF
TGTGCCAGCAGCCTAATTGGACTAGCCCAGAGCTCCTACAATGAGCAGTTCTTC
>.|TRBV14|.|TRBJ2-1
CASSQVKRSKEFF
TGTGCCAGCAGCCAAGTGAAACGGTCGAAAGAGTTCTTC
>many|TRBV30|.|TRBJ1-2
CAWSGGGDLGYTF
TGTGCCTGGAGTGGTGGCGGAGACTTAGGCTACACCTTC
>many|TRBV2|TRBD2|TRBJ2-1
CASSGLAWNEQFF
TGTGCCAGCAGTGGACTAGCTTGGAATGAGCAGTTCTTC
>.|TRBV5-4|TRBD2|TRBJ2-1
CASSSRLAGGRDNEQFF
TGTGCCAGCAGCTCAAGACTAGCGGGAGGGCGGGACAATGAGCAGTTCTTC
>.|TRBV7-2|.|TRBJ2-3
CASSLSGSNTDTQYF
TGTGCCAGCAGCTTATCGGGTTCTAACACAGATACGCAGTATTTT
>few|TRBV30|.|TRBJ1-1
CAWMILHRNTEAFF
TGTGCCTGGATGATTCTACACAGAAACACTGAAGCTTTCTTT
>.|TRBV4-1|.|TRBJ2-5
CASSRNSPKETQYF
TGCGCCAGCAGCCGGAACAGCCCGAAAGAGACCCAGTACTTC
>many|TRBV5-1|TRBD2|TRBJ2-1
CASSLVTSGSGEQFF
TGCGCCAGCAGCTTGGTAACTAGCGGGAGTGGTGAGCAGTTCTTC
>many|TRBV12-3/TRBV12-4|TRBD1|TRBJ2-5
CASSQVGTDQETQYF
TGTGCCAGCAGTCAGGTCGGGACAGACCAAGAGACCCAGTACTTC
>.|TRBV5-1|TRBD2|TRBJ2-1
CASSPRTSGLSYNEQFF
TGCGCCAGCAGCCCGCGGACTAGCGGGCTTAGCTACAATGAGCAGTTCTTC
>.|TRBV20-1|.|TRBJ1-2
CSARDYGGYTF
TGCAGTGCTAGAGATTATGGAGGCTACACCTTC
>.|TRBV2|.|TRBJ2-7
CASSLALNVYEQYF
TGTGCCAGCAGCTTAGCGCTCAACGTCTACGAGCAGTACTTC
>.|TRBV24-1|.|TRBJ1-2
CATSEQSRGYTF
TGTGCCACCAGTGAGCAATCTCGTGGCTACACCTTC
>.|TRBV30|TRBD1|TRBJ2-5
CAWSPGQGARIETQYF
TGTGCCTGGAGCCCCGGACAGGGGGCACGGATAGAGACCCAGTACTTC
>many|TRBV11-2|TRBD1|TRBJ1-4
CASSPGQGVGNEKLFF
TGTGCCAGCAGCCCTGGACAGGGCGTGGGAAATGAAAAACTGTTTTTT
>few|TRBV12-3/TRBV12-4|TRBD2|TRBJ2-1
CASSLYGTSGSVLFF
TGTGCCAGCAGTTTATATGGGACTAGCGGGAGCGTTTTGTTCTTC
>few|TRBV25-1|TRBD1|TRBJ1-2
CARAQGANGYTF
TGTGCCAGGGCACAGGGGGCGAATGGCTACACCTTC
>few|TRBV13|.|TRBJ1-4
CASTIRGEKLFF
TGTGCCAGCACCATAAGGGGTGAAAAACTGTTTTTT
>.|TRBV12-3/TRBV12-4|.|TRBJ1-1
CASSFGQLSTEAFF
TGTGCCAGCAGTTTTGGACAGTTGAGCACTGAAGCTTTCTTT
>.|TRBV7-9|TRBD2|TRBJ2-1
CASSSTSGNSYNEQFF
TGTGCCAGCAGCTCGACTAGCGGGAACTCCTACAATGAGCAGTTCTTC
>.|TRBV29-1|.|TRBJ1-3
CSVELTFVSSGNTIYF
TGCAGCGTTGAATTAACATTTGTCTCCTCTGGAAACACCATATATTTT
>.|TRBV5-1|TRBD1|TRBJ2-7
CASSARTGYYEQYF
TGCGCCAGCAGCGCACGGACAGGATACTACGAGCAGTACTTC
>.|TRBV12-3/TRBV12-4|TRBD2|TRBJ2-2
CASSLRGLAGVGTGELFF
TGTGCCAGCAGTCTCCGCGGACTAGCGGGAGTCGGAACCGGGGAGCTGTTTTTT
>many|TRBV2|TRBD2|TRBJ2-7
CASALLAGLDEQYF
TGTGCCAGCGCCCTGCTAGCGGGATTGGACGAGCAGTACTTC